What follows are 29 T cell receptor beta chains derived from one specimen sequenced in a study of early T cells in non-severe SARS-CoV-2 infection. TCRdb re-analysed the 5' RACE reads in MiXCR, keeping a single row per CDR3 protein. The data hold about 66,000 distinct CDR3 sequences, with 20% observed a single time. Sample: whole blood, taken at baseline. These TCRs come from an adult who was a healthcare worker with PCR-confirmed SARS-CoV-2 infection or an uninfected control (not recorded which).

The chain is built from TRBV19 and TRBJ2-6; D gene uncertain. Germline V gene data show CDR1 as LNHDA and CDR2 as SQIVND (reference sequence). This CDR3 is 14 amino acids long. V lost 3 bases, J lost 4 bases, and 7 bases lay in between. CDR3 bases: TGTGCCAGTAGTATGACACAGGGGGCCAACGTCCTGACTTTC. It is translated as CASSMTQGANVLTF.

The J gene is TRBJ2-7, the V gene TRBV3-1; a possible D gene is TRBD1 (5 bases). Looked up from germline, CDR1 is LGHDT and CDR2 is YNNKEL (reference sequence). Trimming pared 0 bases from V and 5 bases from J, leaving 8 bases between. The CDR3 covers 13 residues. This CDR3 is CASSQDGQDEQYF. The DNA for the CDR3 is TGTGCCAGCAGCCAAGACGGACAAGACGAGCAGTACTTC.

The chain is built from TRBV6-1 and TRBJ1-2; no clear D. CDR1 MNHNS and CDR2 SASEGT come from the germline V gene. Trimming left V 2 bases short and J 8 bases short, with 6 bases between. The CDR3 runs 11 residues. The CDR3, as DNA: TGTGCCAGCAGTGAATCTATCGGCTACACCTTC. Its protein product is CASSESIGYTF.

This chain connects TRBV7-9 to TRBJ1-6; 7 positions agree with TRBD1. Trimming cost V 5 bases and J 7 bases; bases outside gene matches: 8. Germline CDR1 SEHNR, CDR2 FQNEAQ (reference sequence). The CDR3 has 15 residues. The CDR3 nucleotides are TGTGCCAGCAGCCAGGAGGGACAGCGGAATTCACCCCTCCACTTT. Protein: CASSQEGQRNSPLHF. The complete variable domain, with remaining parts taken from reference TRBV7-9 and TRBJ1-6, reads DTGVSQNPRHKITKRGQNVTFRCDPISEHNRLYWYRQTLGQGPEFLTYFQNEAQLEKSRLLSDRFSAERPKGSFSTLEIQRTEQGDSAMYLCASSQEGQRNSPLHFGNGTRLTVT.

Only a few counts were recorded for this clonotype. This rearrangement joins TRBV4-1 to TRBJ1-2, with D possibly being TRBD1 (5 bases). The V end was cut by 0 bases, the J end by 4 bases, with 18 bases between. The germline gives CDR1 MGHRA, CDR2 YSYEKL. This CDR3 region has 17 residues. The DNA for the CDR3 is TGCGCCAGCAGCCAAGATGCACAAACTTCGAGGGGCTATGGCTACACCTTC. It specifies CASSQDAQTSRGYGYTF.

The V gene is TRBV7-9, the J gene TRBJ1-2; the D gene is possibly TRBD1 (5 bases). The germline V gene has CDR1 SEHNR and CDR2 FQNEAQ (reference sequence). V was clipped by 3 bases and J by 8 bases, with 13 bases between them. The CDR3 sequence is 13 residues long. CDR3 sequence reads: CASSLGTAAGYTF. CDR3 nucleotide sequence: TGTGCCAGCAGCTTGGGGACCGCAGCCGGCTACACCTTC.

This clonotype was recorded a few times. The chain combines TRBV29-1 with TRBJ2-5; the D gene is possibly TRBD2 (5 bases). The CDR3 is 15 residues long. V was clipped by 1 base and J by 5 bases, with 17 bases between them. The germline V gene encodes CDR1 SQVTM and CDR2 ANQGSEA. CDR3 region: CSVEASPGFPETQYF. CDR3 sequence (DNA): TGCAGCGTTGAAGCGTCACCGGGGTTCCCGGAGACCCAGTACTTC.

The V gene is TRBV18, the J gene TRBJ2-2, with D perhaps TRBD2 (6 bases). V dropped 4 bases and J dropped 5 bases, with 11 bases sitting between them. The CDR3 runs 14 residues. Germline V CDR1 and CDR2: KGHSH, LQKENI. The CDR3 DNA is TGTGCCAGCTCACTCCAGGAGGGGACCGGGGAGCTGTTTTTT. Amino acid sequence: CASSLQEGTGELFF.

The chain joins TRBV30 to TRBJ2-1, with D possibly being TRBD2 (5 bases). Deletions cut 7 bases from V and 5 bases from J, with 15 bases between. The germline gives CDR1 GTSNPN, CDR2 SVGIG (reference sequence). CDR3 length equals 13 residues. The CDR3 sequence is CASRVWEHNEQFF. CDR3 bases: TGTGCCTCGAGAGTGTGGGAGCACAATGAGCAGTTCTTC.

This clonotype was found a few times. The chain has TRBV5-1 and TRBJ2-7; TRBD2 agrees at 10 bases. Losses at the gene ends were 4 bases for V and 0 bases for J; bases not matched to a gene: 4. This CDR3 has 15 amino acids. The germline CDR1 and CDR2 sequences are SGHRS and YFSETQ. As DNA, the CDR3 is TGCGCCAGCAGCCCTAGCGGGGGTTTCTCCTACGAGCAGTACTTC. Protein sequence: CASSPSGGFSYEQYF.

This clonotype was observed at least ten times. This rearrangement joins TRBV20-1 to TRBJ2-7, with TRBD1 matching over 7 bases. V lost 6 bases, J lost 5 bases, and 13 bases stayed unmatched. The CDR3 loop spans 14 amino acids. CDR1 and CDR2 from the germline V gene are DFQATT and SNEGSKA (reference sequence). The CDR3 reads CSATGQALGNEQYF. In DNA form, the CDR3 reads TGCAGTGCAACCGGACAGGCCCTCGGCAACGAGCAGTACTTC.

This chain links TRBV27 with TRBJ1-1; no clear D gene. The germline V gene encodes CDR1 MNHEY and CDR2 SMNVEV (reference sequence). The V gene lost 2 bases and the J gene lost 2 bases, with 9 bases spanning the gap. CDR3 length: 14 amino acids. The CDR3 protein is CASSLTPYNTEAFF. Here the CDR3 DNA reads TGTGCCAGCAGTTTAACGCCTTATAACACTGAAGCTTTCTTT.

This clonotype occurred a few times. This rearrangement joins TRBV11-1 to TRBJ2-7; D is possibly TRBD2 (6 bases). This CDR3 contains 14 residues. Trimming took off 7 bases at V and 0 bases at J, with 13 bases between the two ends. Germline V gives CDR1 SGHAT, CDR2 FQDESV (reference sequence). CDR3 protein: CASTSRGSSYEQYF. The DNA for the CDR3 is TGTGCCAGCACCTCCCGGGGGAGCTCCTACGAGCAGTACTTC.

This clonotype was seen many times. The gene calls are TRBV12-3 or TRBV12-4 and TRBJ1-2; TRBD1 is a possible D gene (5 bases). With 7 bases removed from V and 0 bases from J, the gap between germline ends came to 12 bases. This CDR3 contains 14 residues. The CDR3 here is CASTRGKANYGYTF. The CDR3 DNA reads TGTGCCAGCACCCGGGGCAAAGCTAACTATGGCTACACCTTC.

The CDR3 reads CASSYSPGGEGADGYTF. CDR3 nucleotide sequence: TGCGCCAGCAGCTACTCCCCCGGGGGTGAGGGGGCTGATGGCTACACCTTC. This chain links TRBV4-1 with TRBJ1-2, with 7 bases matching TRBD1. Per germline, CDR1 MGHRA and CDR2 YSYEKL. The CDR3 totals 17 residues. Trimming removed 5 bases from V and 6 bases from J; junction bases left unmatched: 18.

The rearrangement uses TRBV20-1 and TRBJ1-2; D not resolved. The V and J ends lost 6 bases and 0 bases respectively, with 8 bases between them. Germline-derived CDR1 and CDR2 are DFQATT and SNEGSKA (reference sequence). The CDR3 has 12 residues. DNA of the CDR3: TGCAGTGCACTATCAGCTAACTATGGCTACACCTTC. Its protein is CSALSANYGYTF.

This rearrangement joins TRBV11-2 to TRBJ2-3; no definite D call. V lost 4 bases to trimming and J lost 6 bases, with 8 bases between them. The germline V gene has CDR1 SGHAT and CDR2 FQNNGV. This CDR3 has 12 residues. CDR3 residues: CASSSYSDTQYF. In DNA, the CDR3 is TGTGCCAGCAGCTCTTATAGTGATACGCAGTATTTT.

This clonotype was seen a handful of times. The V and J genes are TRBV29-1 and TRBJ1-2, with a possible D match to TRBD1 (5 bases). The length of the CDR3 is 14 residues. Germline-derived CDR1 and CDR2 are SQVTM and ANQGSEA. The V end lost 5 bases, the J end lost 3 bases, and 16 bases lay between the germline ends. CDR3 nucleotide sequence: TGCAGCGTTAAAGTGCAGGGAGGTGACTATGGCTACACCTTC. Encoded protein: CSVKVQGGDYGYTF. Drawing the rest from reference TRBV29-1 and TRBJ1-2, the complete variable domain is SAVISQKPSRDICQRGTSLTIQCQVDSQVTMMFWYRQQPGQSLTLIATANQGSEATYESGFVIDKFPISRPNLTFSTLTVSNMSPEDSSIYLCSVKVQGGDYGYTFGSGTRLTVV.

This chain links TRBV5-4 with TRBJ2-7; possible D gene TRBD2, 5 bases. CDR1 and CDR2 (germline): SGHNT, YYREEE (reference sequence). Trimming cost V 3 bases and J 6 bases, with 13 bases left between them. This CDR3 spans 13 amino acids. The CDR3 loop is CASSYGRAGEQYF. CDR3 coding DNA: TGTGCCAGCAGCTACGGACGGGCGGGCGAGCAGTACTTC. Full variable domain (remainder filled in from reference TRBV5-4 and TRBJ2-7): ETGVTQSPTHLIKTRGQQVTLRCSSQSGHNTVSWYQQALGQGPQFIFQYYREEENGRGNFPPRFSGLQFPNYSSELNVNALELDDSALYLCASSYGRAGEQYFGPGTRLTVT.

This chain joins TRBV16 and TRBJ2-1; 11 nucleotides match TRBD2. Trimming took 4 bases from V and 2 from J; bases not matched to a gene: 4. The CDR3 totals 16 residues. CDR1 is KGHSY and CDR2 is FQNENV in the germline V gene. CDR3: CASSRMTSGAYNEQFF. The CDR3 coding sequence is TGTGCCAGCAGCCGTATGACTAGCGGGGCCTACAATGAGCAGTTCTTC.

V is TRBV18 and J is TRBJ1-2, with a tentative D call TRBD1 (6 bases). V dropped 0 bases and J dropped 10 bases, with 15 bases sitting between them. CDR1 KGHSH and CDR2 LQKENI come from the germline V gene. This CDR3 has 14 residues. CDR3 amino acids: CASSPPAGGPSYTF. CDR3 nucleotide sequence: TGTGCCAGCTCACCACCGGCGGGGGGCCCCTCCTACACCTTC.

This clonotype was observed a few times. The rearrangement links TRBV7-8 to TRBJ1-2; D unclear. V lost 1 base and J lost 7, with 7 bases in between. Germline V gene sequence: CDR1 SGHVS, CDR2 FQNEAQ. This CDR3 region has 12 residues. The CDR3 sequence is CASSLGAAGYTF. The CDR3 DNA reads as TGTGCCAGCAGCTTAGGGGCAGCTGGCTACACCTTC.

This rearrangement joins TRBV10-3 to TRBJ2-3; weak D call: TRBD1 (5 bases). Trimming left V 0 bases short and J 5 bases short, with 9 bases between. The CDR3 contains 14 residues. Germline loops: CDR1 ENHRY, CDR2 SYGVKD. Written as DNA, the CDR3 is TGTGCCATCAGTGAGTCAAAAACAGGAGATACGCAGTATTTT. Its protein product is CAISESKTGDTQYF.

In its sample, this clonotype was seen a few times. The gene calls are TRBV5-6 and TRBJ2-1; D is undetermined. Trimming stripped 0 bases from V and 2 bases from J, with 9 bases between. Germline V gene data show CDR1 as SGHDT and CDR2 as YYEEEE. The CDR3 is 15 residues long. CDR3 coding DNA: TGTGCCAGCAGCTTGGGCAGTGCCACCTACAATGAGCAGTTCTTC. Protein product: CASSLGSATYNEQFF.

This clonotype was seen more than once but under ten times. The J gene is TRBJ2-1, the V gene TRBV20-1; 13 bases are a match to TRBD2. J was trimmed by 9 bases and V by 3 bases; bases with no gene match: 8. The CDR3 extends over 15 amino acids. Germline loops: CDR1 DFQATT, CDR2 SNEGSKA (reference sequence). DNA of the CDR3: TGCAGTGCTAGCCCTCCTGGACTAGCGGGAGCTGAGCAGTTCTTC. Its translation: CSASPPGLAGAEQFF.

This clonotype appeared once. The V call is TRBV19, the J call TRBJ2-2; D may be TRBD2 (5 bases). The CDR3 spans 15 residues. Germline values: CDR1 LNHDA, CDR2 SQIVND (reference sequence). V lost 3 bases and J lost 8, with 16 bases in between. This CDR3 is CASSIEGPRPGELFF. CDR3 bases: TGTGCCAGTAGTATCGAGGGCCCCCGGCCTGGGGAGCTGTTTTTT.

This clonotype was counted at least ten times. This rearrangement joins TRBV7-9 to TRBJ1-2; no reliable D call. Trimming stripped 5 bases from V and 7 bases from J, with 11 bases between. Germline V gives CDR1 SEHNR, CDR2 FQNEAQ (reference sequence). The CDR3 consists of 12 residues. The CDR3 nucleotides are TGTGCCAGCAGCCCCGAGAGGGCTGGCTACACCTTC. Protein: CASSPERAGYTF.

This clonotype was seen a handful of times. The rearrangement joins TRBV18 to TRBJ1-6; 7 bases align to TRBD1. CDR1 is KGHSH and CDR2 is LQKENI in the germline V gene. There are 18 residues in the CDR3. J lost 7 bases, V lost 1 base, and 13 bases had no gene match. The CDR3 reads CASSPRTGQGIRNSPLHF. The CDR3 DNA sequence: TGTGCCAGCTCACCACGGACAGGACAAGGCATTCGGAATTCACCCCTCCACTTT.

This clonotype was picked up a small number of times. V is TRBV28 and J is TRBJ1-1; D gene unclear. V was shortened by 8 bases and J by 0 bases, with 19 bases between the two germline ends. Germline values: CDR1 MDHEN, CDR2 SYDVKM. The CDR3 is made up of 16 amino acids. CDR3 residues: CASGPVGRRMNTEAFF. The CDR3 DNA follows: TGTGCCAGCGGCCCCGTCGGGCGGCGGATGAACACTGAAGCTTTCTTT.